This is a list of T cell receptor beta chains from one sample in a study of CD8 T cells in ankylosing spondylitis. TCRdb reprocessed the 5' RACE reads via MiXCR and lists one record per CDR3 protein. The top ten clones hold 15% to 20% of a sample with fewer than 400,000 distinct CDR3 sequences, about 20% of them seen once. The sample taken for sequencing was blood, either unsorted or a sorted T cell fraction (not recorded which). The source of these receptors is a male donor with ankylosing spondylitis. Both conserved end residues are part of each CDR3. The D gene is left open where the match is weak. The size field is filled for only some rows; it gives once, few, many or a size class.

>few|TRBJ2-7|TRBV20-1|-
CSARDTGQYEQYF
TGCAGTGCTAGAGATACCGGACAATACGAGCAGTACTTC
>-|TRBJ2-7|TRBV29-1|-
CSVELGPNEQYF
TGCAGCGTTGAATTAGGGCCTAACGAGCAGTACTTC
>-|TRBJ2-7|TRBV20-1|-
CSAQPGAIYEQYF
TGCAGTGCGCAGCCGGGAGCGATTTACGAGCAGTACTTC
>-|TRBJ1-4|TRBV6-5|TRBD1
CASSSGQHGDEKLFF
TGTGCCAGCAGTTCGGGACAGCACGGAGATGAAAAACTGTTTTTT
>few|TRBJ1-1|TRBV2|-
CASSGRLQNTEAFF
TGTGCCAGCAGTGGTCGACTACAGAACACTGAAGCTTTCTTT
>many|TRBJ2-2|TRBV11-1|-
CASSLRRDTGELFF
TGTGCCAGCAGCTTAAGGAGAGACACCGGGGAGCTGTTTTTT
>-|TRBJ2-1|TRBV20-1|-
CSPRRDAYNEQFF
TGCAGTCCCCGGCGGGATGCTTACAATGAGCAGTTCTTC
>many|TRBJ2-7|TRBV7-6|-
CASSIGHSSYEQYF
TGTGCCAGCAGCATAGGCCATAGTTCCTACGAGCAGTACTTC
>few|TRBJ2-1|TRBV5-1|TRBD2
CASSSLGLAGASYNEQFF
TGCGCCAGCAGCTCCCTGGGGCTAGCGGGAGCATCCTACAATGAGCAGTTCTTC
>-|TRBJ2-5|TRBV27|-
CASSFSEGFQETQYF
TGTGCCAGCAGTTTCAGTGAGGGGTTTCAAGAGACCCAGTACTTC
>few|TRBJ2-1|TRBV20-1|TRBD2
CSASLGTSGSSNEQFF
TGCAGTGCTAGTCTCGGGACTAGCGGGAGTTCTAATGAGCAGTTCTTC
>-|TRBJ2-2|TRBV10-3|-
CAISPGTHIGVTGELFF
TGTGCCATCAGCCCCGGGACCCATATTGGGGTCACCGGGGAGCTGTTTTTT
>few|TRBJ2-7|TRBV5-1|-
CASSLGGKNGEQYF
TGCGCCAGCAGCTTGGGGGGGAAAAACGGCGAGCAGTACTTC
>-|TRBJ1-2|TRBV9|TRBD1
CASSVNGTGRYWGYTF
TGTGCCAGCAGCGTAAACGGGACAGGGCGATACTGGGGCTACACCTTC
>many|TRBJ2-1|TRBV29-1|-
CSSWGQGRNNEQFF
TGCAGCTCTTGGGGGCAGGGCAGGAACAATGAGCAGTTCTTC
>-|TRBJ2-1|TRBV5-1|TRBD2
CASSIPSQGAGVDNEQFF
TGCGCCAGCAGCATCCCTTCCCAGGGAGCGGGAGTTGACAATGAGCAGTTCTTC
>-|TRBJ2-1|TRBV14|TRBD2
CASSQWSGSLTYNEQFF
TGTGCCAGCAGCCAGTGGAGCGGGAGTCTGACCTACAATGAGCAGTTCTTC
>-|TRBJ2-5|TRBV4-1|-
CASSQDEGGQLKRTQYF
TGCGCCAGCAGCCAAGATGAGGGCGGACAGCTCAAGAGGACCCAGTACTTC
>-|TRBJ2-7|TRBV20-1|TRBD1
CSARRDSDYEQYF
TGCAGTGCTAGACGGGACAGCGACTACGAGCAGTACTTC
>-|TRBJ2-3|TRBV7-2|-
CASSLRDFYTDTQYF
TGTGCCAGCAGCTTAAGGGACTTCTACACAGATACGCAGTATTTT
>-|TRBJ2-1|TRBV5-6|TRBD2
CASSFGLAMSDEQFF
TGTGCCAGCAGCTTTGGACTAGCGATGTCCGATGAGCAGTTCTTC
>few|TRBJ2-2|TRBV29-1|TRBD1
CSVAAAGTGINGELFF
TGCAGCGTTGCCGCGGCCGGGACAGGGATTAACGGGGAGCTGTTTTTT
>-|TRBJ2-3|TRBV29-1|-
CSVTGPSSDTQYF
TGCAGCGTAACGGGACCATCGTCGGATACGCAGTATTTT
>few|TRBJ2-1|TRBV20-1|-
CSASVGSGLYEQFF
TGCAGTGCTTCGGTGGGGTCGGGACTCTATGAGCAGTTCTTC
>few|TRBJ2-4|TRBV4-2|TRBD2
CASSQGTSGRSKNIQYF
TGTGCCAGCAGCCAAGGGACTAGCGGGAGATCCAAAAACATTCAGTACTTC
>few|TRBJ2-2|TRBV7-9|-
CASSLIGVGELFF
TGTGCCAGCAGCTTGATTGGGGTCGGGGAGCTGTTTTTT
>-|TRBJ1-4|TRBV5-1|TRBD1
CASSFDRGGNEKLFF
TGCGCCAGCAGCTTCGACAGGGGTGGGAATGAAAAACTGTTTTTT
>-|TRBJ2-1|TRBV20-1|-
CSADVLWGNYNEQFF
TGCAGTGCCGACGTTTTGTGGGGGAACTACAATGAGCAGTTCTTC
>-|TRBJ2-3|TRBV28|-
CASSSTGDGRDTQYF
TGTGCCAGCAGTTCTACAGGGGACGGGAGAGATACGCAGTATTTT
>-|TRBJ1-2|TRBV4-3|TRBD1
CASSQGYRGSYGYTF
TGCGCCAGCAGCCAAGGTTACAGGGGGAGCTATGGCTACACCTTC
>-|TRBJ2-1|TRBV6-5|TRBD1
CASSNYRGPSTNEQFF
TGTGCCAGCAGTAACTACAGGGGGCCCAGCACAAATGAGCAGTTCTTC
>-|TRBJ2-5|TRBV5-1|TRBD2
CASSLAPSGQETQYF
TGCGCCAGCAGCTTGGCCCCTAGCGGACAAGAGACCCAGTACTTC
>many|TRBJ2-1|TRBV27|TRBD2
CASSRIPGTSGILNEQFF
TGTGCCAGCAGCCGTATCCCGGGGACTAGCGGGATTTTAAATGAGCAGTTCTTC
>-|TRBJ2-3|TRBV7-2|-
CASTRLPSSTDTQYF
TGTGCCAGCACCCGTTTGCCCAGCAGCACAGATACGCAGTATTTT
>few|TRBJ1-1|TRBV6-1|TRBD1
CASRKSPTGTENTEAFF
TGTGCCAGCCGAAAGTCCCCGACCGGGACAGAGAACACTGAAGCTTTCTTT
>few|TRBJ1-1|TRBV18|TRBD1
CASSQDREEAFF
TGTGCCAGCTCACAGGACAGGGAAGAAGCTTTCTTT
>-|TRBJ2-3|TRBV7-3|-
CASSPLASQDTQYF
TGTGCCAGCAGCCCCCTGGCTAGTCAGGATACGCAGTATTTT
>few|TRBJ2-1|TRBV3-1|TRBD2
CASSGSGRASYNEQFF
TGTGCCAGCAGCGGTAGCGGGAGGGCCTCCTACAATGAGCAGTTCTTC
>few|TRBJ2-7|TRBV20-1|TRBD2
CSAKKGLAGVDEQYF
TGCAGTGCTAAGAAGGGACTAGCGGGAGTAGACGAGCAGTACTTC
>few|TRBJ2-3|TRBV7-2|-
CASSPLVQGSDTQYF
TGTGCCAGCAGCCCCCTTGTGCAGGGCTCAGATACGCAGTATTTT
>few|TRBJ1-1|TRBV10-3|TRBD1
CAISPQGGGGEAFF
TGTGCCATCAGCCCGCAGGGGGGAGGGGGTGAAGCTTTCTTT
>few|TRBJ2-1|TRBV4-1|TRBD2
CASSQSQAGSGSYNEQFF
TGCGCCAGCAGCCAATCCCAAGCGGGATCCGGCTCCTACAATGAGCAGTTCTTC
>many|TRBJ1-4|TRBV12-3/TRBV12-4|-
CASSLRGGLGEKLFF
TGTGCCAGCAGTTTACGTGGAGGGTTGGGTGAAAAACTGTTTTTT
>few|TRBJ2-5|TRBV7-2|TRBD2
CASSPGSGSRGTQYF
TGTGCCAGCAGCCCGGGTAGCGGGAGTAGGGGGACCCAGTACTTC
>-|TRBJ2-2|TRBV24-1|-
CATSLAGTGELFF
TGTGCCACCAGTCTAGCCGGCACCGGGGAGCTGTTTTTT
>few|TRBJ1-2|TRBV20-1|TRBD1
CSAPWDRNYGYTF
TGCAGTGCTCCCTGGGACAGGAACTATGGCTACACCTTC
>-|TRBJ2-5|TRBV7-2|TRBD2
CASSSSGIGETQYF
TGTGCCAGCAGCTCGAGCGGGATTGGAGAGACCCAGTACTTC